This entry lists 23 T cell receptor beta chains sequenced from one sample in a study of T-cell memory formation after mild COVID-19. TCRdb re-called the 5' RACE reads through MiXCR, storing one row per CDR3 protein. The sample carries approximately 410,000 distinct CDR3 sequences, 20% to 30% recorded once. Material for sequencing was PBMCs or a T cell subset sorted from them (not recorded which). The receptors shown here come from an adult woman who had mild COVID-19 (a few samples of this study predate the infection). Cell type and time point are not known.

The sample holds many counts of this clonotype. The V call is TRBV20-1, the J call TRBJ1-2; D is possibly TRBD1 (6 bases). Trimming left V 6 bases short and J 6 bases short, with 14 bases between. The CDR3 is made up of 12 amino acids. Germline V gene data show CDR1 as DFQATT and CDR2 as SNEGSKA (reference sequence). The CDR3 protein is CSAPTGTDGYTF. The CDR3 region has the DNA TGCAGTGCCCCAACAGGGACTGATGGCTACACCTTC.

The chain carries TRBV24-1 and TRBJ1-2, with D perhaps matching TRBD1 (5 bases). Looked up from germline, CDR1 is KGHDR and CDR2 is SFDVKD. Trimming left V 0 bases short and J 8 bases short, with 12 bases between. This CDR3 spans 14 amino acids. For the CDR3, the DNA is TGTGCCACCAGTGATTTGGAGACAGCAGAAGGCTACACCTTC. This codes for CATSDLETAEGYTF.

This clonotype was counted only a few times. V is TRBV12-3 or TRBV12-4 and J is TRBJ1-5; D gene unclear. V lost 6 bases to trimming and J lost 2 bases, with 20 bases between them. The CDR3 has 17 residues. The CDR3 protein is CASRNWEKSSGNQPQHF. CDR3 nucleotide sequence: TGTGCCAGCAGAAACTGGGAGAAGTCGTCGGGCAATCAGCCCCAGCATTTT.

This clonotype was picked up a small number of times. The rearrangement links TRBV12-3 or TRBV12-4 to TRBJ2-4; D might be TRBD1 (5 bases). V was trimmed by 1 base and J by 9 bases, leaving 13 bases between them. The CDR3 loop spans 14 amino acids. The CDR3 sequence: CASSLVSGQGIQYF. The CDR3 coding sequence is TGTGCCAGCAGTTTAGTTTCAGGGCAGGGCATTCAGTACTTC.

The CDR3: CASSSRLAGTTFQYF. The CDR3 DNA follows: TGTGCCAGCAGTTCCAGACTAGCGGGAACGACTTTCCAGTACTTC. This chain connects TRBV6-5 to TRBJ2-5; 11 bases fit TRBD2. The V and J ends lost 4 bases and 10 bases, in that order; junction bases with no gene match: 11. Looked up from germline, CDR1 is MNHEY and CDR2 is SVGAGI. The CDR3 consists of 15 residues.

The chain has TRBV6-5 and TRBJ2-7; the D gene is possibly TRBD1 (6 bases). CDR3 length equals 14 residues. Germline lookup yields CDR1 MNHEY and CDR2 SVGAGI. Deletions cut 2 bases from V and 2 bases from J, with 10 bases between. This CDR3 is CASSYHRDTYEQYF. The DNA of the CDR3 is TGTGCCAGCAGTTACCACCGGGACACCTACGAGCAGTACTTC.

The V gene is TRBV9, the J gene TRBJ2-7, with D uncertain. The V gene lost 1 base and the J gene lost 3 bases, with 11 bases spanning the gap. Germline values: CDR1 SGDLS, CDR2 YYNGEE. The CDR3 is 14 residues long. The CDR3: CASSVSGTLYEQYF. CDR3 DNA: TGTGCCAGCAGCGTATCCGGAACCCTCTACGAGCAGTACTTC.

The count of this clonotype is one. This CDR3 reads CASSLSFSVETQYF. DNA for the CDR3: TGTGCCAGCAGTTTATCGTTTTCGGTAGAGACCCAGTACTTC. The chain links TRBV27 to TRBJ2-5; D unresolved. With 0 bases removed from V and 4 bases from J, the gap between germline ends came to 9 bases. CDR1 and CDR2 (germline): MNHEY, SMNVEV (reference sequence). The CDR3 loop spans 14 amino acids.

The V gene is TRBV15, the J gene TRBJ1-4, with TRBD1 matching over 7 bases. The CDR3 is 16 amino acids. V lost 5 bases, J lost 3 bases, and 9 bases stayed unmatched. Germline V CDR1 and CDR2: LNHNV, YYDKDF (reference sequence). The CDR3 DNA sequence: TGTGCCACCAGCCGAACAGGGGCGCTGGCTAATGAAAAACTGTTTTTT. Translated, it gives CATSRTGALANEKLFF.

This clonotype was seen only a few times. V and J are TRBV6-6 and TRBJ2-1, with TRBD1 matching over 9 bases. Germline CDR1 is MNHNY and CDR2 is SVGAGI (reference sequence). J lost 7 bases, V lost 4 bases, and 11 bases had no gene match. This CDR3 spans 16 amino acids. The CDR3 coding sequence is TGTGCCAGCAGTTCCCTAGGGACAGGGTCGTTGAATGAGCAGTTCTTC. Its protein is CASSSLGTGSLNEQFF.

This clonotype was seen a handful of times. The chain has TRBV5-1 and TRBJ2-3; weak D call: TRBD1 (5 bases). V lost 4 bases, J lost 2 bases, and 17 bases lay in between. Germline assignment: CDR1 SGHRS and CDR2 YFSETQ. The CDR3 is made up of 16 amino acids. CDR3 DNA: TGCGCCAGCAGCACCTCGGGCAGGGCGACCACAGATACGCAGTATTTT. Translated: CASSTSGRATTDTQYF.

This clonotype was detected a few times. The chain recombines TRBV4-3 with TRBJ2-7, with 8 bases lining up with TRBD2. Trimming removed 0 bases from V and 3 bases from J; junction bases left unmatched: 10. There are 17 residues in the CDR3. Germline-derived CDR1 and CDR2 are LGHNA and YSLEER. The CDR3 DNA follows: TGCGCCAGCAGCCAAGATATAACTAGCGGAGGGTTCTACGAGCAGTACTTC. This encodes CASSQDITSGGFYEQYF.

This chain connects TRBV7-9 to TRBJ2-6; TRBD1 is a possible D gene (6 bases). This CDR3 is 20 amino acids long. Trimming shortened V by 2 bases and J by 2 bases, and 22 bases separated the two germline ends. Germline assignment: CDR1 SEHNR and CDR2 FQNEAQ (reference sequence). In DNA form, the CDR3 reads TGTGCCAGCAGCTTATTGCCCACACAGGGTCGTGCTACTGGGGCCAACGTCCTGACTTTC. Translated, it gives CASSLLPTQGRATGANVLTF. Full variable domain (remainder filled in from reference TRBV7-9 and TRBJ2-6): DTGVSQNPRHKITKRGQNVTFRCDPISEHNRLYWYRQTLGQGPEFLTYFQNEAQLEKSRLLSDRFSAERPKGSFSTLEIQRTEQGDSAMYLCASSLLPTQGRATGANVLTFGAGSRLTVL.

This chain's CDR3 is CASSIASGSLRETQYF. The CDR3 region has the DNA TGCGCCAGCAGCATCGCTAGCGGGAGCTTGAGGGAGACCCAGTACTTC. The chain links TRBV5-1 to TRBJ2-5; 10 positions agree with TRBD2. Germline V gene lookup returns CDR1 SGHRS and CDR2 YFSETQ. The V segment lost 4 bases and the J segment 5 bases; nucleotides outside the gene matches: 11. The CDR3 is 16 amino acids.

At least ten counts were recorded for this clonotype. The chain is built from TRBV29-1 and TRBJ2-3, with 8 bases lining up with TRBD2. This CDR3 has 15 residues. Germline trimming cut 7 bases from V and 6 bases from J; bases unmatched to any gene: 15. Germline V gives CDR1 SQVTM, CDR2 ANQGSEA. The chain's CDR3 is CSAFAGVGLVDTQYF. The CDR3 region has the DNA TGCAGCGCTTTCGCCGGGGTGGGACTAGTGGATACGCAGTATTTT.

The chain has TRBV7-2 and TRBJ2-7; possibly TRBD1 or TRBD2 for D (5 bases each). V was trimmed by 6 bases and J by 1 base, leaving 13 bases between them. From germline, CDR1 is SGHTA and CDR2 FQGNSA. The CDR3 is made up of 14 amino acids. Written as DNA, the CDR3 is TGTGCCAGCAGACCGGGGACGTATTCCTACGAGCAGTACTTC. This sequence encodes CASRPGTYSYEQYF.

The rearrangement uses TRBV7-9 and TRBJ1-2; possibly TRBD1 for D (6 bases). CDR1 is SEHNR and CDR2 is FQNEAQ in the germline V gene (reference sequence). CDR3 length: 12 amino acids. V lost 5 bases and J lost 6, with 10 bases in between. The CDR3 DNA is TGTGCCAGCAGCCGACAGGTGGATGGCTACACCTTC. Its protein is CASSRQVDGYTF. Drawing the rest from reference TRBV7-9 and TRBJ1-2, the complete variable domain is DTGVSQNPRHKITKRGQNVTFRCDPISEHNRLYWYRQTLGQGPEFLTYFQNEAQLEKSRLLSDRFSAERPKGSFSTLEIQRTEQGDSAMYLCASSRQVDGYTFGSGTRLTVV.

This clonotype was seen only a few times. CDR3 sequence (DNA): TGTGCCACCAGCAGAGATAGCGCGATCGGGGAGCTGTTTTTT. It yields the protein CATSRDSAIGELFF. The V gene is TRBV15, the J gene TRBJ2-2; D is possibly TRBD2 (5 bases). The CDR3 loop spans 14 amino acids. V was pared by 0 bases and J by 7 bases, with 9 bases between. Germline CDR1 and CDR2: LNHNV and YYDKDF (reference sequence).

This clonotype has a handful of counts. J is TRBJ2-7 and V is TRBV6-1; weak D call: TRBD1 (6 bases). CDR3 length: 15 residues. Germline CDR1 MNHNS, CDR2 SASEGT. Trimming shortened V by 2 bases and J by 1 base, and 12 bases separated the two germline ends. The CDR3 spells CASSEWGRGSYEQYF. CDR3 bases: TGTGCCAGCAGTGAATGGGGCAGGGGTTCCTACGAGCAGTACTTC.

The rearrangement uses TRBV11-2 and TRBJ2-1; 11 nucleotides align to TRBD2. CDR3 length: 14 amino acids. J gave up 9 bases and V 5 bases, and 6 bases lay outside the gene matches. The germline CDR1 and CDR2 sequences are SGHAT and FQNNGV. The CDR3 nucleotides read TGTGCCAGCAGCAAGACTAGCGGGGTATCTGAGCAGTTCTTC. This translates into CASSKTSGVSEQFF.

This clonotype has a handful of counts. The chain recombines TRBV24-1 with TRBJ2-3; D is possibly TRBD1 (6 bases). This CDR3 is built from 16 residues. Trimming shortened V by 0 bases and J by 2 bases, and 11 bases separated the two germline ends. Germline V gives CDR1 KGHDR, CDR2 SFDVKD. DNA for the CDR3: TGTGCCACCAGTGATTTGGGAAGGGGGTACACAGATACGCAGTATTTT. Amino acids: CATSDLGRGYTDTQYF.

The chain uses TRBV4-3 and TRBJ2-7, with D possibly called TRBD1 or TRBD2 (5 bases each). The ends were cut back, 9 bases at V and 0 bases at J, with 12 bases in the middle. This CDR3 region has 13 residues. Looked up from germline, CDR1 is LGHNA and CDR2 is YSLEER. The CDR3 protein is CASSGPSSYEQYF. The DNA for the CDR3 is TGCGCCAGTTCGGGACCGAGCTCCTACGAGCAGTACTTC.

This clonotype was found a few times. This chain links TRBV5-1 with TRBJ2-1; 7 nucleotides align to TRBD2. Germline V gene lookup returns CDR1 SGHRS and CDR2 YFSETQ. Losses at the gene ends were 4 bases for V and 7 bases for J; bases not matched to a gene: 5. The CDR3 is made up of 13 amino acids. CDR3 amino acids: CASSRGTTNEQFF. The CDR3 region has the DNA TGCGCCAGCAGCCGCGGGACTACAAATGAGCAGTTCTTC.